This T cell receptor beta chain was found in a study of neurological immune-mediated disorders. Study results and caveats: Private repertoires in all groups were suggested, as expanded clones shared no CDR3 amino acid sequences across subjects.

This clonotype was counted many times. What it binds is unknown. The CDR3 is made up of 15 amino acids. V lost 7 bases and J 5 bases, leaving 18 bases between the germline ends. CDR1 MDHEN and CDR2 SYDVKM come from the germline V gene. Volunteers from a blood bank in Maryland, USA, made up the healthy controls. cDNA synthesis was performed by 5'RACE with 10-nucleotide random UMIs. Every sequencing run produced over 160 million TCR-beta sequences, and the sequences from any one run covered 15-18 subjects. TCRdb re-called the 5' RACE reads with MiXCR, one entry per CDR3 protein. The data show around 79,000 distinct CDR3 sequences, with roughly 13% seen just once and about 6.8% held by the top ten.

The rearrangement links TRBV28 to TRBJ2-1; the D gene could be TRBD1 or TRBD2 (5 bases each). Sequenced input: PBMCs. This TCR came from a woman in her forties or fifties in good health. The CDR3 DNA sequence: TGTGCCAGCACCCATGGTGCAAGAGGGGACAATGAGCAGTTCTTC. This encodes CASTHGARGDNEQFF.